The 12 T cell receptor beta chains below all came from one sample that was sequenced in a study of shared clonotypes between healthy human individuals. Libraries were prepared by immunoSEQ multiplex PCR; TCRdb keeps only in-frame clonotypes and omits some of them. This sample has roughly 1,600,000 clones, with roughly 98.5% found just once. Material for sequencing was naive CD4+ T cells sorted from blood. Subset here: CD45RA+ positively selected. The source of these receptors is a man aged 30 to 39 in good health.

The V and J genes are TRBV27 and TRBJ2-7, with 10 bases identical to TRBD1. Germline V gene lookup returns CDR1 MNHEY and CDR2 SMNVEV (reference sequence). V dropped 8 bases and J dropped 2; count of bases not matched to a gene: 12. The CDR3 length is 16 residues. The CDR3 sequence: CASSYHQDRGPYEQYF. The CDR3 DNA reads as TGTGCCAGCTCTTACCACCAAGACAGGGGGCCCTACGAGCAGTACTTC.

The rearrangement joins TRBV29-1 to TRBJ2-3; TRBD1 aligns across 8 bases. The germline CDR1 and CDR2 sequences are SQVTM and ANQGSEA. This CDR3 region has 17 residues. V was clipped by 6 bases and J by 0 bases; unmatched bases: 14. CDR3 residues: CSVERQGQAASTDTQYF. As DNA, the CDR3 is TGCAGCGTCGAAAGACAGGGACAGGCGGCTAGCACAGATACGCAGTATTTT.

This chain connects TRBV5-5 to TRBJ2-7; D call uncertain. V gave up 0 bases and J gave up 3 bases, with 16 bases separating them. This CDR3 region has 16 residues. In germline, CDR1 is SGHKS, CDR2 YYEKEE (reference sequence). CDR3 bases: TGTGCCAGCAGCTTGGAGGGTACCCCGCCTGTCTACGAGCAGTACTTC. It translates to CASSLEGTPPVYEQYF.

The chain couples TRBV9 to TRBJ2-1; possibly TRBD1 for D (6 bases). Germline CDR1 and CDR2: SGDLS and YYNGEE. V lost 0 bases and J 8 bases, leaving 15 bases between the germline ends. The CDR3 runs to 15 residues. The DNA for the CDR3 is TGTGCCAGCAGCGTAGGAGTGACAGGACGGGATGAGCAGTTCTTC. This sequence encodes CASSVGVTGRDEQFF.

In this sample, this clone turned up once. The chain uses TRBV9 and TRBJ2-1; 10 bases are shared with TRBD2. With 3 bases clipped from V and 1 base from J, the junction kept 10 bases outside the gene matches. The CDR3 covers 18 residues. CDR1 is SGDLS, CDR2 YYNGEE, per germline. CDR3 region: CASSEPLAGDLSYNEQFF. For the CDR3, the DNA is TGTGCCAGCAGCGAGCCGCTAGCGGGAGATCTGTCCTACAATGAGCAGTTCTTC.

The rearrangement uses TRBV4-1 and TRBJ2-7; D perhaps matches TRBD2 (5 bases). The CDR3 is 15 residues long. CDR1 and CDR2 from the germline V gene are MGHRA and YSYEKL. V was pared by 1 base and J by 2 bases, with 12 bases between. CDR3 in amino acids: CASSQVVAGAYEQYF. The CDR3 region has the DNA TGCGCCAGCAGCCAAGTCGTTGCGGGCGCCTACGAGCAGTACTTC.

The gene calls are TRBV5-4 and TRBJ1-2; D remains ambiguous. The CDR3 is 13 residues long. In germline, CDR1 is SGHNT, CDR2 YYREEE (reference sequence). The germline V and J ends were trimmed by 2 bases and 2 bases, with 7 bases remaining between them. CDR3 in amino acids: CASSFEANYGYTF. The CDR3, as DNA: TGTGCCAGCAGCTTCGAGGCGAACTATGGCTACACCTTC.

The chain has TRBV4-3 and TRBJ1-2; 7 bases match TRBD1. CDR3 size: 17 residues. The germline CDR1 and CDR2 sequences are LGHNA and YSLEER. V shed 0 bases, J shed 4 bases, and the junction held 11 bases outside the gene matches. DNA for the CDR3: TGCGCCAGCAGCCAAGACCAACGAGGAGGGGGCAGCTATGGCTACACCTTC. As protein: CASSQDQRGGGSYGYTF.

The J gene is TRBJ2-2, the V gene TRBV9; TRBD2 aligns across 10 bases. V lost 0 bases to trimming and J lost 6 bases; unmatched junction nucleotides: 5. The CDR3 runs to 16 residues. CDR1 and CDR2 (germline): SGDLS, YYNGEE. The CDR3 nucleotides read TGTGCCAGCAGCGTAGTAATACTAGCGGGACCCGGGGAGCTGTTTTTT. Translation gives CASSVVILAGPGELFF.

The CDR3 region has the DNA TGTGCCAGCAGTTTATACGGAGAGAAGGGTAATGAAAAACTGTTTTTT. The encoded protein is CASSLYGEKGNEKLFF. The chain combines TRBV27 with TRBJ1-4; no reliable D call. Between the trimmed V and J ends, which lost 1 base and 4 bases, there was a span of 13 bases. This CDR3 is 16 amino acids long. Per the germline V gene, CDR1 is MNHEY and CDR2 is SMNVEV (reference sequence).

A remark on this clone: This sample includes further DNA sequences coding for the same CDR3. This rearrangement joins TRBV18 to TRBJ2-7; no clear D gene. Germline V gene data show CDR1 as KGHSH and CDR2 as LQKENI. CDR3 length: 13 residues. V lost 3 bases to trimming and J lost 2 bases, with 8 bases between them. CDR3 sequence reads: CASSPRTTYEQYF. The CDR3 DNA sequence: TGTGCCAGCTCACCCCGAACAACCTACGAGCAGTACTTC.

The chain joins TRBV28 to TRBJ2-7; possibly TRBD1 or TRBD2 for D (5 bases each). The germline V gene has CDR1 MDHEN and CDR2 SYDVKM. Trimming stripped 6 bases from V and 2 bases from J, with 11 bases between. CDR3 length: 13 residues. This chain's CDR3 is CASRSGPAYEQYF. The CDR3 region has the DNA TGTGCCAGCAGGTCGGGACCCGCCTACGAGCAGTACTTC.